A single sample gave rise to the 18 T cell receptor beta chains below, sequenced in a study of cytomegalovirus exposure and HLA in healthy donors. 13 Jbeta primers and 60 Vbeta primers were used for the PCR. The data were produced by immunoSEQ multiplex PCR, yet TCRdb's version contains in-frame clones alone and is incomplete. Of more than 110,000 clones in the sample, about 77% were seen once. Sequenced sample: PBMCs. The source of these receptors is a male donor in good health and CMV-seronegative.

This clone showed up just once. The chain employs TRBV19 and TRBJ2-3, with D unclear. From germline, CDR1 is LNHDA and CDR2 SQIVND (reference sequence). The CDR3 is 13 amino acids. Trimming cost V 10 bases and J 2 bases, with 13 bases left between them. CDR3 region: CATTSWATDTQYF. CDR3 sequence (DNA): TGTGCCACCACGAGTTGGGCCACAGATACGCAGTATTTT.

The CDR3 here is CASSEGASADTQYF. CDR3 nucleotide sequence: TGTGCCAGCAGTGAAGGAGCCAGCGCAGATACGCAGTATTTT. J is TRBJ2-3 and V is TRBV6-1, with no clear D. Trimming left V 1 base short and J 4 bases short, with 9 bases between. Germline CDR1 is MNHNS and CDR2 is SASEGT. The length of the CDR3 is 14 residues.

This sequence joins TRBV29-1 and TRBJ1-2; tentative D call: TRBD1 (5 bases). Germline lookup yields CDR1 SQVTM and CDR2 ANQGSEA. V was clipped by 6 bases and J by 4 bases, with 18 bases between them. This CDR3 contains 14 residues. In DNA, the CDR3 is TGCAGCGTCGCGGGGACCCACAGTTCCTATGGCTACACCTTC. As protein: CSVAGTHSSYGYTF.

In its sample, this clone was seen once. This chain uses TRBV7-8 with TRBJ2-7, with D hard to call. The CDR3 consists of 15 residues. CDR1 SGHVS and CDR2 FQNEAQ come from the germline V gene. V lost 5 bases and J lost 0, with 14 bases in between. CDR3 bases: TGTGCCAGCAGCCCACAGACAACGAGCTCCTACGAGCAGTACTTC. This sequence encodes CASSPQTTSSYEQYF.

This chain links TRBV4-3 with TRBJ2-7; 8 bases are shared with TRBD1. Trimming at V came to 1 base and at J to 4 bases, leaving 6 bases not matched to a gene. From germline, CDR1 is LGHNA and CDR2 YSLEER. The CDR3 is 15 amino acids. CDR3 in DNA: TGCGCCAGCAGCCAAGCGGTCACAGGGGGATACGAGCAGTACTTC. Residues: CASSQAVTGGYEQYF.

Worth noting for this clone: A read error may account for a junction end that differs from germline. The chain couples TRBV6-5 to TRBJ2-3; D might be TRBD2 (5 bases). Germline loops: CDR1 MNHEY, CDR2 SVGAGI. The CDR3 sequence is 12 residues long. CDR3 region: CATRASTDAQYF. In DNA, the CDR3 is TGTGCTACGCGGGCTAGCACAGATGCGCAGTATTTT.

V and J are TRBV6-1 and TRBJ2-2; tentatively, D is TRBD1 (6 bases). CDR3 length equals 16 residues. Trimming cost V 3 bases and J 0 bases, with 11 bases left between them. Germline CDR1 MNHNS, CDR2 SASEGT. CDR3 sequence (DNA): TGTGCCAGCAGTGACCGTCAGGGGACGAACACCGGGGAGCTGTTTTTT. This gives the protein CASSDRQGTNTGELFF.

The chain has TRBV7-2 and TRBJ2-5, with 7 bases lining up with TRBD2. The last part of the DNA fits TRBJ2-7 better; the J call may be wrong. Germline CDR1 reads SGHTA; CDR2 reads FQGNSA. CDR3 length: 13 amino acids. Here the CDR3 reads CASSLQRGYEQYF. DNA of the CDR3: TGTGCCAGCAGCTTGCAGCGGGGCTACGAGCAGTACTTC.

This clone occurred a few times. The chain combines TRBV7-9 with TRBJ2-1; D unresolved. The germline gives CDR1 SEHNR, CDR2 FQNEAQ (reference sequence). This CDR3 is built from 16 residues. Trimming removed 6 bases at V and 0 bases at J, with 15 bases between. The chain's CDR3 is CASSSLAESSYNEQFF. The CDR3 region has the DNA TGTGCCAGCAGTTCCCTGGCGGAGAGCTCCTACAATGAGCAGTTCTTC.

Worth noting for this clone: Other DNA sequences in this sample translate to the same CDR3. V usage is TRBV27 and J usage is TRBJ2-1, with D perhaps matching TRBD2 (5 bases). V lost 0 bases to trimming and J lost 7 bases, with 7 bases between them. Germline loops: CDR1 MNHEY, CDR2 SMNVEV (reference sequence). This CDR3 is built from 13 residues. The CDR3: CASSLSTGNEQFF. The CDR3 nucleotides read TGTGCCAGCAGTTTATCGACGGGAAATGAGCAGTTCTTC.

This clone showed up just a few times. The V call is TRBV11-3, the J call TRBJ2-1; 7 bases map to TRBD1. With V trimmed by 1 base and J by 3 bases, 3 bases remained unmatched. The CDR3 contains 15 residues. Germline CDR1 SGHNT, CDR2 YENEEA. The CDR3 loop is CASSLGNRGYNEQFF. In DNA form, the CDR3 reads TGTGCCAGCAGCTTAGGGAACAGGGGCTACAATGAGCAGTTCTTC.

The rearrangement joins TRBV27 to TRBJ2-2, with D possibly matching TRBD2 (6 bases). Between the trimmed V and J ends, which lost 4 bases and 5 bases, there was a span of 14 bases. The germline CDR1 and CDR2 sequences are MNHEY and SMNVEV (reference sequence). This CDR3 spans 15 amino acids. CDR3 in amino acids: CASSSLTGVTGELFF. The CDR3, as DNA: TGTGCCAGCAGTTCCCTTACGGGAGTTACCGGGGAGCTGTTTTTT.

This rearrangement joins TRBV19 to TRBJ2-3, with a possible D match to TRBD1 (5 bases). This CDR3 has 13 residues. The germline gives CDR1 LNHDA, CDR2 SQIVND (reference sequence). V lost 2 bases to trimming and J lost 8 bases, with 11 bases between them. The DNA for the CDR3 is TGTGCCAGTAGTATAAGGGGTGTGGGTACGCAGTATTTT. Translation: CASSIRGVGTQYF.

The rearrangement uses TRBV11-3 and TRBJ2-1; the D gene is possibly TRBD2 (5 bases). The CDR3 spans 12 residues. The V and J ends lost 0 bases and 9 bases respectively, with 6 bases between them. Germline V gives CDR1 SGHNT, CDR2 YENEEA. CDR3 loop: CASSLDRGEQFF. CDR3 coding DNA: TGTGCCAGCAGCTTAGATCGGGGTGAGCAGTTCTTC.

The rearrangement uses TRBV5-8 and TRBJ2-7, with 8 bases matching TRBD1. CDR3 length: 14 residues. Per the germline V gene, CDR1 is SGHTS and CDR2 is YDEGEE. J lost 10 bases, V lost 0 bases, and 9 bases had no gene match. The CDR3 sequence: CASSLEQGVPRQYF. CDR3 sequence (DNA): TGTGCCAGCAGCTTGGAACAGGGGGTCCCTAGACAGTACTTC. Using reference TRBV5-8 and TRBJ2-7 for the parts outside the CDR3, the full variable domain is EAGVTQSPTHLIKTRGQQATLRCSPISGHTSVYWYQQALGLGLQFLLWYDEGEERNRGNFPPRFSGRQFPNYSSELNVNALELEDSALYLCASSLEQGVPRQYFGPGTRLTVT.

J is TRBJ1-2 and V is TRBV6-5; 9 bases map to TRBD1. The junction had 3 bases not matched to a gene; V was cut back by 0 bases and J by 4 bases. Germline V gene data show CDR1 as MNHEY and CDR2 as SVGAGI. The CDR3 runs 15 residues. The CDR3 DNA is TGTGCCAGCAGTTACTCCGGGACAGGGAGCTATGGCTACACCTTC. As protein: CASSYSGTGSYGYTF.

This sequence joins TRBV18 and TRBJ1-3, with D possibly matching TRBD1 (6 bases). Trimming removed 3 bases from V and 6 bases from J, with 12 bases in between. CDR1 and CDR2 from the germline V gene are KGHSH and LQKENI. The CDR3 consists of 14 residues. CDR3 sequence reads: CASSPDRIVNTIYF. DNA of the CDR3: TGTGCCAGCTCACCCGACAGGATAGTAAACACCATATATTTT. Full variable domain (outside the CDR3, taken from reference TRBV18 and TRBJ1-3): NAGVMQNPRHLVRRRGQEARLRCSPMKGHSHVYWYRQLPEEGLKFMVYLQKENIIDESGMPKERFSAEFPKEGPSILRIQQVVRGDSAAYFCASSPDRIVNTIYFGEGSWLTVV.

The DNA of the CDR3 is TGTGCCAGCAGCCCCGGGGAGGGCGGGAGTTCCCACGAGCAGTACTTC. Protein product: CASSPGEGGSSHEQYF. The chain carries TRBV9 and TRBJ2-7; 7 bases agree with TRBD2. The CDR3 spans 16 residues. After removal of 4 bases from V and 5 bases from J, the junction contained 15 bases not matched to a gene. Germline CDR1 reads SGDLS; CDR2 reads YYNGEE.